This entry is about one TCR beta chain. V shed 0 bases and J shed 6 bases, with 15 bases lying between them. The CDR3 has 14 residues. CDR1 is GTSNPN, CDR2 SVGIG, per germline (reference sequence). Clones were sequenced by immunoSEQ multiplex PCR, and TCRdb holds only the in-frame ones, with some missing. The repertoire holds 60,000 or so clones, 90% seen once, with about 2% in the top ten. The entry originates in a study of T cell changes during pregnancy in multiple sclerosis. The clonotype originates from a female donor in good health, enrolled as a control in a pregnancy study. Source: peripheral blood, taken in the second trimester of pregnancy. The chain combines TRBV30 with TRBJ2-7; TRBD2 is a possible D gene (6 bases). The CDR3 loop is CAWSVFTRRGEQYF. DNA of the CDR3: TGTGCCTGGAGTGTATTCACCAGGAGGGGCGAGCAGTACTTC.